This T cell receptor (beta chain) was retrieved from a study of T cell repertoires in cytomegalovirus infection. TCRdb re-analysed the reads in MiXCR, keeping a single row per CDR3 protein. The sample yields around 490,000 distinct CDR3 sequences, roughly 29% seen once. The CDR3 has 14 amino acids. The V gene end was trimmed by 8 bases and the J gene end by 3 bases; junction bases not matched to a gene: 5. Germline CDR1 is MDHEN and CDR2 is SYDVKM. The sequence came from a human donor in good health (CMV status not recorded). Some clones in this sample may be carry-over from other donors' samples. Material for sequencing was PBMCs. The chain recombines TRBV28 with TRBJ2-1; TRBD1 matches at 9 bases. CDR3 in amino acids: CASHPTGGYNEQFF. The CDR3 DNA follows: TGTGCCAGCCACCCGACAGGGGGCTACAATGAGCAGTTCTTC.